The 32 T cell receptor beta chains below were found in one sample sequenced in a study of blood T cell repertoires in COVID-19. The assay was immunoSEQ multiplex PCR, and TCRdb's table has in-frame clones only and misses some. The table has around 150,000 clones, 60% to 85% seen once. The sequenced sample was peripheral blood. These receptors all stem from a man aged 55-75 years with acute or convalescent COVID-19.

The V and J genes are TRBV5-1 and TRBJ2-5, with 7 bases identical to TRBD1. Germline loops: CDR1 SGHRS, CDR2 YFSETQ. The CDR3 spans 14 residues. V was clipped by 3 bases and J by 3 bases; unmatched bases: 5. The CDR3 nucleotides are TGCGCCAGCAGCTCCGGGACAGCGAAAGAGACCCAGTACTTC. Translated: CASSSGTAKETQYF.

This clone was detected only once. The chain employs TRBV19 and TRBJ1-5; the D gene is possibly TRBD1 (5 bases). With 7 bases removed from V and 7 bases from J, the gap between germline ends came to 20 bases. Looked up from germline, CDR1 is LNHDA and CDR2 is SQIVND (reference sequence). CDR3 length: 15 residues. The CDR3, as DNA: TGTGCCAGTACCTTAAGGAGCAGGGCGATCCAGCCCCAGCATTTT. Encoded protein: CASTLRSRAIQPQHF.

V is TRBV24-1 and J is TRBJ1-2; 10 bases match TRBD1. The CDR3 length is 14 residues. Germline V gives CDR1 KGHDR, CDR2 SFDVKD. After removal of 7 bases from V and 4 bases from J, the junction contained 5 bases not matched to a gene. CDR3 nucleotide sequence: TGTGCCACCAGAGATGGGACAGGGGTCTATGGCTACACCTTC. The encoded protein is CATRDGTGVYGYTF.

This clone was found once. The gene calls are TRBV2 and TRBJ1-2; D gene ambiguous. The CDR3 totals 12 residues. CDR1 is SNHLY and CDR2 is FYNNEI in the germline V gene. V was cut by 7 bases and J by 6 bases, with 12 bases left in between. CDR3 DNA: TGTGCCAGCACATATGCCGGGAATGGCTACACCTTC. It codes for CASTYAGNGYTF.

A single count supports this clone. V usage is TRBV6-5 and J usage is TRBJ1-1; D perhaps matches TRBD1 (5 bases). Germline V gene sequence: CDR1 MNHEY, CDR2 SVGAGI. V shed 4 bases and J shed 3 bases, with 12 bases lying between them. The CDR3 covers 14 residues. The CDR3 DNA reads TGTGCCAGCAGTTCGGGGGAGGAGGACACTGAAGCTTTCTTT. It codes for CASSSGEEDTEAFF.

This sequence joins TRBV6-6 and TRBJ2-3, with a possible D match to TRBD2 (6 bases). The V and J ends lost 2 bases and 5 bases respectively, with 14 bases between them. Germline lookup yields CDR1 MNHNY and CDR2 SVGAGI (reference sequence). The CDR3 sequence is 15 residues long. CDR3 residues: CASSYGGGRGDTQYF. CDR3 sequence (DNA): TGTGCCAGCAGTTACGGTGGAGGGCGGGGAGATACGCAGTATTTT.

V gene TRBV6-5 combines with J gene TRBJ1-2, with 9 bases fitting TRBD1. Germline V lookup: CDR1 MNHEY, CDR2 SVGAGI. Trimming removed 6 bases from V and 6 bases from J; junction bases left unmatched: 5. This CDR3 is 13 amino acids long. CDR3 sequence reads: CASRGQGADGYTF. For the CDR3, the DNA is TGTGCCAGCAGGGGACAGGGTGCTGATGGCTACACCTTC.

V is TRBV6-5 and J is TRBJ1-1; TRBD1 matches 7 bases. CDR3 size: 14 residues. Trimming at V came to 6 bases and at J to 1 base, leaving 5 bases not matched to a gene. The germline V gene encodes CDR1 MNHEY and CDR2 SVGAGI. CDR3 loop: CASRAPGGNTEAFF. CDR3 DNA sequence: TGTGCCAGCAGGGCCCCAGGGGGGAACACTGAAGCTTTCTTT.

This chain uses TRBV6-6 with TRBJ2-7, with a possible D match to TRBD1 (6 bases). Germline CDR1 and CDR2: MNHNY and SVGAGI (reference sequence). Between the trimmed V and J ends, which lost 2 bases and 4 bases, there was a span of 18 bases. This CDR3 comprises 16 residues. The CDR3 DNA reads TGTGCCAGCAGTTACATCACAGGGCCCATGGAGTACGAGCAGTACTTC. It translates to CASSYITGPMEYEQYF.

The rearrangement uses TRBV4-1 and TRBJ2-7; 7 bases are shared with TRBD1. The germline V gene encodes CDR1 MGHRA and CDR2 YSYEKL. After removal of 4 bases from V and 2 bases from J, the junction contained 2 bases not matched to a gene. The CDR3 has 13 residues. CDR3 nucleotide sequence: TGCGCCAGCAGCCTCGGGACAGCCTACGAGCAGTACTTC. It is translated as CASSLGTAYEQYF.

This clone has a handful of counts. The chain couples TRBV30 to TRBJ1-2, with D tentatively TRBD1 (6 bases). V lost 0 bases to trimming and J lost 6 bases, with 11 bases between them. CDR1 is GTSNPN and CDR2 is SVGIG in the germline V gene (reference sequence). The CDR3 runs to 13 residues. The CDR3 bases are TGTGCCTGGAGTGTTCAGGGGTGGGATGGCTACACCTTC. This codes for CAWSVQGWDGYTF.

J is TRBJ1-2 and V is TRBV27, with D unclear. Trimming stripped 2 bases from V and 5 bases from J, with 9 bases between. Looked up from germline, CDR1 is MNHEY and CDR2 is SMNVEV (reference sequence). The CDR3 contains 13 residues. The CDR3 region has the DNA TGTGCCAGCAGTTTAAGCAGGATTTATGGCTACACCTTC. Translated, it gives CASSLSRIYGYTF.

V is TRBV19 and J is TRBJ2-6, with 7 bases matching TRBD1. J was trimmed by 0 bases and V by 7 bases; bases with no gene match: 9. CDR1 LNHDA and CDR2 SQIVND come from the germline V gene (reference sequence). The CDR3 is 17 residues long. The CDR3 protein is CASTDRALNSGANVLTF. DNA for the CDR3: TGTGCCAGTACCGACAGGGCTTTAAACTCTGGGGCCAACGTCCTGACTTTC. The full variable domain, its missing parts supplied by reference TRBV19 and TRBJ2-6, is DGGITQSPKYLFRKEGQNVTLSCEQNLNHDAMYWYRQDPGQGLRLIYYSQIVNDFQKGDIAEGYSVSREKKESFPLTVTSAQKNPTAFYLCASTDRALNSGANVLTFGAGSRLTVL.

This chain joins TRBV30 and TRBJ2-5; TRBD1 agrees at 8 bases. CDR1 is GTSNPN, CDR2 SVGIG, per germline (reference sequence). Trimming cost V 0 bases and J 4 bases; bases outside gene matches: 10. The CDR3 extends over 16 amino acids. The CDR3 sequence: CAWSVPNRGYGETQYF. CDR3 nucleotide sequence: TGTGCCTGGAGTGTACCGAACAGGGGGTACGGAGAGACCCAGTACTTC.

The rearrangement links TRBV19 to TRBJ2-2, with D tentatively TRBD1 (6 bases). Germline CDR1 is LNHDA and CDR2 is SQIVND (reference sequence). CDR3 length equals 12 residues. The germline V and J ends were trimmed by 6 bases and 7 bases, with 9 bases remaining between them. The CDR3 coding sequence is TGTGCCAGTAGAGAACAGGGCGGGGAGCTGTTTTTT. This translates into CASREQGGELFF.

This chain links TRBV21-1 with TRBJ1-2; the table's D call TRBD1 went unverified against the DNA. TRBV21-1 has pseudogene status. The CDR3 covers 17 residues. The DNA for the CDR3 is TGTGCCAGCAGCCCCCGACCGGGACAGGGACCTAACTATGGCTACACCTTC. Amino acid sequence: CASSPRPGQGPNYGYTF.

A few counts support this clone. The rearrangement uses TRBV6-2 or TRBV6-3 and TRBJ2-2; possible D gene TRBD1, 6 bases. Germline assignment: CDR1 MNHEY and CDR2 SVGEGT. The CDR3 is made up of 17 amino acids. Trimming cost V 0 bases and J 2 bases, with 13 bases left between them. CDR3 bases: TGTGCCAGCAGTTACTCCCAGGGGCGATTAAACACCGGGGAGCTGTTTTTT. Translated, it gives CASSYSQGRLNTGELFF.

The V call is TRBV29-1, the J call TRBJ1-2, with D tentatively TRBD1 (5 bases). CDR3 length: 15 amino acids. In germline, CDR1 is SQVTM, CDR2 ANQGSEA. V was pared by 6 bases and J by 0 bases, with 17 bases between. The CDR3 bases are TGCAGCGTAGCTATCGACAGCTTTCCTAACTATGGCTACACCTTC. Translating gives CSVAIDSFPNYGYTF.

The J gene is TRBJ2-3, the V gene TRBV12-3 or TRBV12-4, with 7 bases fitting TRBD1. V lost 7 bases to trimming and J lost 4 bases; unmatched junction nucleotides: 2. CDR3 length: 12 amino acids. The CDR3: CASTDRADTQYF. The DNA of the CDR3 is TGTGCCAGCACAGACAGGGCAGATACGCAGTATTTT.

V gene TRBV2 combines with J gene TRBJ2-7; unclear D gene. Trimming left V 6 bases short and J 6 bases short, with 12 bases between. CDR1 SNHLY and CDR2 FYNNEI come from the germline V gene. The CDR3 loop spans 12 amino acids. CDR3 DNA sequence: TGTGCCAGCAGCAGTACCAGCGTCGAGCAGTACTTC. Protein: CASSSTSVEQYF.

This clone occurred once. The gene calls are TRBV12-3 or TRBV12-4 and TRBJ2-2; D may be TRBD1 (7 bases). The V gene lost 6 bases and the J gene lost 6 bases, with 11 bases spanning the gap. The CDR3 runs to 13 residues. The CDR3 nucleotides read TGTGCCAGCAGGGCGGGACAGCCCGGGGAGCTGTTTTTT. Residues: CASRAGQPGELFF.

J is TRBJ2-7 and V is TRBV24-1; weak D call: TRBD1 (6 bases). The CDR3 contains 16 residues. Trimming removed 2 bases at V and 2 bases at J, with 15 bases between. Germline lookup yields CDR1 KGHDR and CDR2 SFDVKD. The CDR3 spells CATSDCSYRAPYEQYF. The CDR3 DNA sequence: TGTGCCACCAGTGATTGTTCTTACAGGGCCCCCTACGAGCAGTACTTC.

The CDR3 DNA reads as TGTGCCAGCAGCTTACGGCCAGACAGGACTTTCTATGGCTACACCTTC. As protein: CASSLRPDRTFYGYTF. The chain has TRBV7-9 and TRBJ1-2, with a tentative D call TRBD1 (6 bases). Trimming shortened V by 2 bases and J by 4 bases, and 17 bases separated the two germline ends. CDR1 and CDR2 (germline): SEHNR, FQNEAQ (reference sequence). CDR3 size: 16 residues.

In nucleotides, the CDR3 is TGTGCCAGCAGCCAAGATCGGACAAGCTACGAGCAGTACTTC. Translation gives CASSQDRTSYEQYF. The chain combines TRBV3-1 (or the pseudogene TRBV3-2) with TRBJ2-7; D possibly corresponds to TRBD1 (5 bases). The V gene lost 0 bases and the J gene lost 3 bases, with 9 bases spanning the gap. CDR3 size: 14 residues. In germline, CDR1 is LGHDT, CDR2 YNNKEL (reference sequence).

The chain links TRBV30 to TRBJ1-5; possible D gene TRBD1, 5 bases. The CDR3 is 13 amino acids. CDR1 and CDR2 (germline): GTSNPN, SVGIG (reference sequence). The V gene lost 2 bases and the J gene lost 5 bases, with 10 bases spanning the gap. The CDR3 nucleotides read TGTGCCTGGAGTAGGGGTTTGGATCAGCCCCAGCATTTT. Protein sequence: CAWSRGLDQPQHF. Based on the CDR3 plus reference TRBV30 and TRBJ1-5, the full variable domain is SQTIHQWPATLVQPVGSPLSLECTVEGTSNPNLYWYRQAAGRGLQLLFYSVGIGQISSEVPQNLSASRPQDRQFILSSKKLLLSDSGFYLCAWSRGLDQPQHFGDGTRLSIL.

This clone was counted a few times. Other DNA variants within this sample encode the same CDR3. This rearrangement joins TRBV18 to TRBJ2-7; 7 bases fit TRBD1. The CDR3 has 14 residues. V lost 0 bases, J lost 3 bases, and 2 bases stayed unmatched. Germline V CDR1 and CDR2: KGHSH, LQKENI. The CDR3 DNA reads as TGTGCCAGCTCACCACCACGGGACAGCTACGAGCAGTACTTC. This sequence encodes CASSPPRDSYEQYF.

In DNA form, the CDR3 reads TGTGCCAGTAGATCCGGCAATGAGCAGTTCTTC. It specifies CASRSGNEQFF. This chain links TRBV19 with TRBJ2-1; D is undetermined. The length of the CDR3 is 11 residues. Germline V lookup: CDR1 LNHDA, CDR2 SQIVND (reference sequence). V was clipped by 6 bases and J by 6 bases, with 6 bases between them.

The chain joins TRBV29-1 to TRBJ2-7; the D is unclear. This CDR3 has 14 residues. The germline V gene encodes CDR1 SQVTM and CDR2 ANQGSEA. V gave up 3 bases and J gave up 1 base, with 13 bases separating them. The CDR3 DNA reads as TGCAGCGTTGAGTTCCCTGACAAATCCTACGAGCAGTACTTC. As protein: CSVEFPDKSYEQYF.

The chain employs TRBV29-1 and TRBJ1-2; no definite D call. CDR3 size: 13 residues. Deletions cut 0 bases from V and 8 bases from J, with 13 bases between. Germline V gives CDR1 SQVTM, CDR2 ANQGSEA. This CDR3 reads CSVEDRLLKGYTF. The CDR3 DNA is TGCAGCGTTGAAGACAGATTATTGAAAGGCTACACCTTC.

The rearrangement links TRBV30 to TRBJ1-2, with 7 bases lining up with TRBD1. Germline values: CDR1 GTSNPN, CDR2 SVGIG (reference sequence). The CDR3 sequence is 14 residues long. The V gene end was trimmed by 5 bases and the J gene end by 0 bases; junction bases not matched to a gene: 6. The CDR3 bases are TGTGCCTGGGTCGGGACAGTAGCTAACTATGGCTACACCTTC. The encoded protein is CAWVGTVANYGYTF.

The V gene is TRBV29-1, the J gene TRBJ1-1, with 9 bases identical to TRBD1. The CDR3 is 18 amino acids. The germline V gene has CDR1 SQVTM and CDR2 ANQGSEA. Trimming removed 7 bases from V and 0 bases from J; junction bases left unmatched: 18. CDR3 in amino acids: CSAPINLYRGRMNTEAFF. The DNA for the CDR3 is TGCAGCGCCCCCATTAACCTATACAGGGGGCGGATGAACACTGAAGCTTTCTTT.

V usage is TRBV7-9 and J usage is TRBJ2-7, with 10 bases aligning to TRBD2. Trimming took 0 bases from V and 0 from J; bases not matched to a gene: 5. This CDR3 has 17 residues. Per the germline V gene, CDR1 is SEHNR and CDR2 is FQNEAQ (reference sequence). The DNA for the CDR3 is TGTGCCAGCAGCTTAGCGCTAGCGGGGGAGAGCTCCTACGAGCAGTACTTC. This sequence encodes CASSLALAGESSYEQYF.